The source of this T cell receptor (beta chain) is a study of regulatory T cells in long-lasting Graves disease. Study summary: Antithyroid drugs had been taken under 3 months by newly diagnosed Graves' patients.

Time point meaning: newly diagnosed GD, antithyroid drugs for less than 3 months. From RNA extracted from PBMCs, the TCR library was made. Libraries of TCR beta came from iRepertoire HTBI primers plus Arm-PCR of CDR3 regions. Source study methods: Across the samples, identification revealed 60 to 75 TRBV and around 14 TRBJ segments. Each CDR3 protein is one row after TCRdb ran MiXCR on the multiplex PCR reads. The V and J calls reflect TCRdb's pipeline rather than the authors' work. Of fewer than 500,000 distinct CDR3 sequences in the sample, about 16% were seen once. This clonotype showed up many times. Its antigen is currently unknown. The CDR3 length is 14 residues. Trimming pared 5 bases from V and 6 bases from J, leaving 11 bases between. Study results and caveats: Samples came from peripheral blood alone, without thyroid tissue. Persistent disease was characterized by preferential usage of TRBV28, TRBJ1-2 and TRBJ2-5.

The data were also submitted as part of a second study, on T cells in Graves' hyperthyroidism and ophthalmopathy.

The specimen was peripheral blood mononuclear cells (PBMCs), collected at new diagnosis, from a patient treated with antithyroid drugs. This chain uses TRBV12-3 or TRBV12-4 with TRBJ1-6; tentative D call: TRBD1 (6 bases). This TCR came from a man aged 35-49 years with Graves disease. The CDR3 coding sequence is TGTGCCAGCAGTCCCGGGGGGCCTAATTCACCCCTCCACTTT. This gives the protein CASSPGGPNSPLHF.